These 28 T cell receptor beta chains came from one sample sequenced in a study of CD8 T cells in Susac syndrome. RNA, at roughly 0.45 to 1 ug, was reverse transcribed with random hexamers. TCRdb passed the immunoSEQ multiplex PCR reads through MiXCR, listing each CDR3 protein once. This sample yields tens of thousands of distinct CDR3 sequences, of which roughly 96% are seen a single time; about 0.65% belongs to the top ten. The material sequenced was CD8+ T cells from PBMCs. The receptors were sampled from a human donor with Susac syndrome.

This clonotype was detected only once. This sequence joins TRBV20-1 and TRBJ2-7, with TRBD1 identical over 8 bases. CDR1 and CDR2 from the germline V gene are DFQATT and SNEGSKA (reference sequence). The CDR3 is made up of 13 amino acids. J gave up 2 bases and V 3 bases, and 3 bases lay outside the gene matches. The CDR3 reads CSARRTGTYEQYF. DNA of the CDR3: TGCAGTGCTAGGAGGACAGGGACCTACGAGCAGTACTTC.

This clonotype was picked up one time. As the CDR3 is not closed by the conserved phenylalanine or tryptophan, this likely results from a read error. No DNA is shown, since the ends of the CDR3 on it are uncertain; the CDR3 is the one TCRdb lists. The V call is TRBV14, the J call TRBJ2-7; TRBD1 is the table's D call, not checked against the DNA. The CDR3 length is 12 residues, termini included. The germline CDR1 and CDR2 sequences are SGHDN and FVKESK. The CDR3 loop is CASSQRGGGLVL.

This clonotype was seen more than once but under ten times. J is TRBJ2-2 and V is TRBV9; tentatively, D is TRBD1 (5 bases). Trimming took off 1 base at V and 1 base at J, with 8 bases between the two ends. The CDR3 has 15 residues. The germline gives CDR1 SGDLS, CDR2 YYNGEE. CDR3 protein: CASSVLDMNTGELFF. The CDR3 DNA is TGTGCCAGCAGCGTACTGGACATGAACACCGGGGAGCTGTTTTTT. Supplemented by reference TRBV9 and TRBJ2-2, the full variable domain reads DSGVTQTPKHLITATGQRVTLRCSPRSGDLSVYWYQQSLDQGLQFLIQYYNGEERAKGNILERFSAQQFPDLHSELNLSSLELGDSALYFCASSVLDMNTGELFFGEGSRLTVL.

The V gene is TRBV29-1, the J gene TRBJ1-1, with unresolved D. Germline V gene data show CDR1 as SQVTM and CDR2 as ANQGSEA. The CDR3 contains 13 residues. The germline V and J ends were trimmed by 2 bases and 7 bases, with 14 bases remaining between them. CDR3 region: CSVENAEHGEAFF. The DNA of the CDR3 is TGCAGCGTTGAAAACGCGGAGCACGGTGAAGCTTTCTTT.

The CDR3 coding sequence is TGTGCCAGCATTAGGGCTTTCTTT. Protein product: CASIRAFF. This chain links TRBV21-1 with TRBJ1-1. TRBV21-1 is a pseudogene locus. The CDR3 extends over 8 amino acids.

The gene calls are TRBV6-5 and TRBJ1-5, with unresolved D. The germline V gene has CDR1 MNHEY and CDR2 SVGAGI. With 0 bases removed from V and 3 bases from J, the gap between germline ends came to 9 bases. The CDR3 has 15 amino acids. The DNA of the CDR3 is TGTGCCAGCAGTTACTCGGGGAATCTCAATCAGCCCCAGCATTTT. Translating it yields CASSYSGNLNQPQHF.

In this sample, this clonotype turned up once. The chain has TRBV9 and TRBJ2-5, with 8 bases that match TRBD1. Germline V CDR1 and CDR2: SGDLS, YYNGEE. Losses at the gene ends were 3 bases for V and 3 bases for J; bases not matched to a gene: 7. CDR3 length equals 15 residues. The CDR3 sequence is CASSDPQGDEETQYF. The CDR3 DNA sequence: TGTGCCAGCAGCGACCCACAGGGGGACGAAGAGACCCAGTACTTC.

The CDR3 reads CATSFRVLGDIQYF. The CDR3 nucleotides are TGTGCCACCAGCTTCCGGGTCCTAGGGGACATTCAGTACTTC. The chain combines TRBV15 with TRBJ2-4; D possibly corresponds to TRBD1 (5 bases). The length of the CDR3 is 14 residues. The V gene lost 5 bases and the J gene lost 8 bases, with 16 bases spanning the gap. The germline V gene has CDR1 LNHNV and CDR2 YYDKDF (reference sequence).

This chain joins TRBV30 and TRBJ2-7; TRBD2 matches at 8 bases. V lost 3 bases and J lost 2; bases outside the gene matches: 3. This CDR3 contains 13 residues. The V gene's germline CDR1 is GTSNPN and CDR2 SVGIG (reference sequence). The chain's CDR3 is CAWSPSGPYEQYF. The CDR3 region has the DNA TGTGCCTGGAGCCCTAGCGGGCCCTACGAGCAGTACTTC.

The gene calls are TRBV20-1 and TRBJ1-2; no clear D. V gave up 6 bases and J gave up 2 bases, with 13 bases separating them. The CDR3 is 13 residues long. Germline CDR1 DFQATT, CDR2 SNEGSKA (reference sequence). This CDR3 reads CSAIAVDNYGYTF. CDR3 coding DNA: TGCAGTGCCATAGCTGTAGACAACTATGGCTACACCTTC.

The chain couples TRBV20-1 to TRBJ1-5; 10 bases agree with TRBD1. Looked up from germline, CDR1 is DFQATT and CDR2 is SNEGSKA (reference sequence). The CDR3 is made up of 16 amino acids. After removal of 5 bases from V and 0 bases from J, the junction contained 7 bases not matched to a gene. The CDR3, as DNA: TGCAGTGCTGCCCCGGACAGGGGGGATAGCAATCAGCCCCAGCATTTT. This encodes CSAAPDRGDSNQPQHF.

The V call is TRBV19, the J call TRBJ1-5; no clear D. V dropped 6 bases and J dropped 2 bases, with 11 bases sitting between them. Germline V gives CDR1 LNHDA, CDR2 SQIVND (reference sequence). The CDR3 is 14 amino acids. CDR3 amino acids: CASSRFGGNQPQHF. DNA of the CDR3: TGTGCCAGTAGCCGCTTTGGGGGCAATCAGCCCCAGCATTTT. The variable domain in full, completed from reference TRBV19 and TRBJ1-5, reads DGGITQSPKYLFRKEGQNVTLSCEQNLNHDAMYWYRQDPGQGLRLIYYSQIVNDFQKGDIAEGYSVSREKKESFPLTVTSAQKNPTAFYLCASSRFGGNQPQHFGDGTRLSIL.

This clonotype showed up just once. The J gene is TRBJ2-1, the V gene TRBV11-2; 9 nucleotides match TRBD2. From germline, CDR1 is SGHAT and CDR2 FQNNGV. The CDR3 has 16 amino acids. Trimming cost V 5 bases and J 4 bases; bases outside gene matches: 9. In DNA form, the CDR3 reads TGTGCCAGCAGCCCAACGACTAGCGGAGGTTACAATGAGCAGTTCTTC. Its translation: CASSPTTSGGYNEQFF.

This sequence joins TRBV9 and TRBJ2-3; 9 positions match TRBD1. V gave up 4 bases and J gave up 2 bases; unmatched junction bases: 8. This CDR3 has 16 amino acids. Germline CDR1 and CDR2: SGDLS and YYNGEE. The CDR3, as DNA: TGTGCCAGCAGCACTTACAGGGGGCCCACCACAGATACGCAGTATTTT. Translation gives CASSTYRGPTTDTQYF.

V usage is TRBV19 and J usage is TRBJ1-6, with 7 bases fitting TRBD1. The CDR3 length is 15 residues. J was trimmed by 7 bases and V by 8 bases; bases with no gene match: 11. Germline values: CDR1 LNHDA, CDR2 SQIVND (reference sequence). This CDR3 is CASGRLGQPNSPLHF. The CDR3 DNA is TGTGCCAGTGGAAGGCTGGGACAGCCAAATTCACCCCTCCACTTT.

The chain has TRBV12-3 or TRBV12-4 and TRBJ1-2, with a possible D match to TRBD1 (5 bases). Between the trimmed V and J ends, which lost 4 bases and 4 bases, there was a span of 10 bases. The length of the CDR3 is 13 residues. Written as DNA, the CDR3 is TGTGCCAGCAGTTCCTATGACAGCTATGGCTACACCTTC. It encodes CASSSYDSYGYTF.

V is TRBV29-1 and J is TRBJ1-1; 10 nucleotides align to TRBD1. The CDR3 totals 13 residues. CDR1 is SQVTM, CDR2 ANQGSEA, per germline. The trim removed 6 bases at V and 0 bases at J, leaving 1 base unmatched. The CDR3 is CSVDRGVNTEAFF. Here the CDR3 DNA reads TGCAGCGTGGACAGGGGGGTGAACACTGAAGCTTTCTTT.

The V gene is TRBV20-1, the J gene TRBJ1-5; TRBD1 matches 11 bases. Unmatched junction bases numbered 12, after V lost 4 bases and J lost 4 bases. This CDR3 contains 17 residues. The germline gives CDR1 DFQATT, CDR2 SNEGSKA (reference sequence). The DNA of the CDR3 is TGCAGTGCTACCCGGGACAGGGGGTCCGGTCGGAATCAGCCCCAGCATTTT. It yields the protein CSATRDRGSGRNQPQHF.

The chain has TRBV15 and TRBJ1-4, with unresolved D. The CDR3 loop spans 15 amino acids. With 0 bases removed from V and 7 bases from J, the gap between germline ends came to 12 bases. The germline V gene has CDR1 LNHNV and CDR2 YYDKDF (reference sequence). CDR3 sequence reads: CATSRDSGQSEKLFF. DNA of the CDR3: TGTGCCACCAGCAGAGATAGCGGCCAAAGTGAAAAACTGTTTTTT.

The chain is built from TRBV28 and TRBJ1-1, with 9 bases lining up with TRBD1. Germline CDR1 MDHEN, CDR2 SYDVKM. This CDR3 is 15 amino acids long. V gave up 4 bases and J gave up 3 bases; unmatched junction bases: 6. The CDR3: CASSSRDREDTEAFF. The CDR3, as DNA: TGTGCCAGCAGTTCCAGGGACAGGGAAGACACTGAAGCTTTCTTT.

The chain uses TRBV4-1 and TRBJ2-2, with D perhaps matching TRBD1 or TRBD2 (5 bases each). This CDR3 comprises 18 residues. Germline V lookup: CDR1 MGHRA, CDR2 YSYEKL. V lost 0 bases and J 0 bases, leaving 14 bases between the germline ends. CDR3 loop: CASSQDRGVRANTGELFF. For the CDR3, the DNA is TGCGCCAGCAGCCAAGATCGGGGAGTCAGGGCGAACACCGGGGAGCTGTTTTTT.

This rearrangement joins TRBV5-1 to TRBJ2-6; the match to TRBD2 covers 14 bases. J was trimmed by 3 bases and V by 3 bases; bases with no gene match: 11. The CDR3 has 20 residues. From germline, CDR1 is SGHRS and CDR2 YFSETQ. CDR3 nucleotide sequence: TGCGCCAGCAGCTCTCGCGGGACTAGCGGGGGCCAGGGTGGGGCCAACGTCCTGACTTTC. This translates into CASSSRGTSGGQGGANVLTF.

The chain couples TRBV30 to TRBJ2-6; D uncertain. Trimming shortened V by 2 bases and J by 0 bases, and 5 bases separated the two germline ends. Looked up from germline, CDR1 is GTSNPN and CDR2 is SVGIG (reference sequence). The CDR3 has 14 amino acids. The CDR3 loop is CAWSPYSGANVLTF. As DNA, the CDR3 is TGTGCCTGGAGTCCATACTCTGGGGCCAACGTCCTGACTTTC.

The chain's CDR3 is CATSSNTDTQYF. The CDR3 DNA is TGTGCCACCTCGTCGAACACAGATACGCAGTATTTT. The J gene is TRBJ2-3, the V gene TRBV6-6; D is unclear. This CDR3 comprises 12 residues. The ends were cut back, 10 bases at V and 2 bases at J, with 10 bases in the middle. Germline V CDR1 and CDR2: MNHNY, SVGAGI (reference sequence).

V usage is TRBV11-2 and J usage is TRBJ2-7; D may match TRBD1 or TRBD2 (5 bases each). Germline loops: CDR1 SGHAT, CDR2 FQNNGV. CDR3 length: 15 residues. Deletions cut 3 bases from V and 3 bases from J, with 15 bases between. The CDR3 region is CASSFGGDSFYEQYF. CDR3 DNA sequence: TGTGCCAGCAGCTTTGGGGGTGACTCCTTCTACGAGCAGTACTTC.

The chain uses TRBV7-9 and TRBJ1-1; D remains unclear. The germline gives CDR1 SEHNR, CDR2 FQNEAQ (reference sequence). This CDR3 is 13 amino acids long. Trimming cost V 5 bases and J 4 bases, with 11 bases left between them. The CDR3 spells CASSPEWGTEAFF. DNA of the CDR3: TGTGCCAGCAGCCCCGAGTGGGGCACTGAAGCTTTCTTT.

This chain connects TRBV3-1 to TRBJ2-5; D perhaps matches TRBD1 (6 bases). V shed 1 base and J shed 3 bases, with 6 bases lying between them. The CDR3 runs to 13 residues. From germline, CDR1 is LGHDT and CDR2 YNNKEL (reference sequence). CDR3 sequence: CASSQGTEETQYF. The DNA for the CDR3 is TGTGCCAGCAGCCAAGGGACAGAAGAGACCCAGTACTTC.

The chain recombines TRBV30 with TRBJ2-7; either TRBD1 or TRBD2 may fit D (5 bases each). This CDR3 region has 19 residues. Trimming stripped 0 bases from V and 4 bases from J, with 28 bases between. Germline values: CDR1 GTSNPN, CDR2 SVGIG (reference sequence). The CDR3 is CAWSVIFVQGRLSPYEQYF. The CDR3 DNA is TGTGCCTGGAGTGTAATCTTCGTGCAGGGACGACTCTCACCTTACGAGCAGTACTTC.